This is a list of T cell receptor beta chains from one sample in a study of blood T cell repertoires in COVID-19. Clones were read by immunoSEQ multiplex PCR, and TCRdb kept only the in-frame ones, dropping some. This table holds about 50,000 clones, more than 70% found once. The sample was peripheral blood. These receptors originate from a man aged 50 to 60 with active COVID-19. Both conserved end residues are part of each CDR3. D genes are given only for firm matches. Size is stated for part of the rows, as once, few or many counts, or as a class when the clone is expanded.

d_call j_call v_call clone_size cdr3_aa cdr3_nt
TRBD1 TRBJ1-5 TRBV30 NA CAWSVGQGNQPQHF TGTGCCTGGAGTGTGGGACAGGGAAATCAGCCCCAGCATTTT
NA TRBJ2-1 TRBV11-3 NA CASKGRNEQFF TGTGCCAGCAAGGGGCGCAATGAGCAGTTCTTC
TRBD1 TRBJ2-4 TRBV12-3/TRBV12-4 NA CASSPGQGLQYF TGTGCCAGCAGTCCCGGACAGGGTCTTCAGTACTTC
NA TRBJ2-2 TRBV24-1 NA CATRGPTAGELFF TGTGCCACCAGGGGGCCCACGGCCGGGGAGCTGTTTTTT
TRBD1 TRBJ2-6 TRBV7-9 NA CASSPDRARYFSGANVLTF TGTGCCAGCAGCCCTGACAGGGCCCGCTATTTCTCTGGGGCCAACGTCCTGACTTTC
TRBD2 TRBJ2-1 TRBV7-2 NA CASSSTSGRWDEQFF TGTGCCAGCAGCTCGACTAGCGGGAGGTGGGATGAGCAGTTCTTC
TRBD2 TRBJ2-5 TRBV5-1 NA CASRYGTSGQETQYF TGCGCCAGCAGGTACGGGACTAGCGGCCAAGAGACCCAGTACTTC
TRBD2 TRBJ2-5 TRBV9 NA CASSVGTSGRETQYF TGTGCCAGCAGCGTAGGGACTAGCGGTCGGGAGACCCAGTACTTC
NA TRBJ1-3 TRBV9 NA CASSAFSGNTIYF TGTGCCAGCAGCGCGTTCTCTGGAAACACCATATATTTT
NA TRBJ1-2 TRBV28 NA CASSLIGGARGYTF TGTGCCAGCAGTTTGATTGGGGGGGCGCGTGGCTACACCTTC
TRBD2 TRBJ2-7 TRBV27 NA CASSYPLAGEHEQYF TGTGCCAGCAGCTATCCCCTAGCGGGAGAACACGAGCAGTACTTC
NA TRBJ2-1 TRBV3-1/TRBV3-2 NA CASSQVNMNDEQFF TGTGCCAGCAGCCAAGTGAACATGAACGATGAGCAGTTCTTC
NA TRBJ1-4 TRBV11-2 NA CASSLGGRAGEKLFF TGTGCCAGCAGCTTAGGTGGCAGGGCTGGGGAAAAACTGTTTTTT
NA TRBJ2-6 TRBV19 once CASNAGAAGANVLTF TGTGCCAGTAATGCAGGGGCGGCCGGGGCCAACGTCCTGACTTTC
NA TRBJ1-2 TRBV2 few CASKSGGSSGYTF TGTGCCAGCAAATCGGGGGGAAGTAGTGGCTACACCTTC
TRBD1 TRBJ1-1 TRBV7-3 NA CASSLMGRGRGTEAFF TGTGCCAGCAGCTTAATGGGCAGGGGGAGAGGCACTGAAGCTTTCTTT
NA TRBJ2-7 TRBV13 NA CASSLRTASYEQYF TGTGCCAGCAGCTTAAGGACAGCGTCCTACGAGCAGTACTTC
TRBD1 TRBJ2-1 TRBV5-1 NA CASSSGTGYDNEQFF TGCGCCAGCAGTTCCGGGACAGGGTACGACAATGAGCAGTTCTTC
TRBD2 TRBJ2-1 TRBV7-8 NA CASSPGLAGGRYNEQFF TGTGCCAGCAGCCCTGGACTAGCGGGAGGCAGATACAATGAGCAGTTCTTC
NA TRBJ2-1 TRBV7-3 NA CASSAGRGGKVYNEQFF TGTGCCAGCAGCGCAGGACGGGGCGGGAAAGTCTACAATGAGCAGTTCTTC
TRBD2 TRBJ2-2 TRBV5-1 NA CASSPHGGAVKAGELFF TGCGCCAGCAGCCCTCACGGGGGGGCAGTAAAGGCCGGGGAGCTGTTTTTT
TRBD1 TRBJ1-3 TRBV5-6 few CASSPGQYSGNTIYF TGTGCCAGCAGCCCGGGACAGTACTCTGGAAACACCATATATTTT
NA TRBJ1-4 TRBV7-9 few CASSLSRQDAGLFF TGTGCCAGCAGCTTAAGTAGACAGGATGCGGGACTGTTTTTT
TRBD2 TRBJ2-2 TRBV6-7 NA CASSSKQRTSGRVENTGELFF TGTGCCAGCAGTTCTAAGCAAAGGACTAGCGGGAGGGTAGAGAACACCGGGGAGCTGTTTTTT
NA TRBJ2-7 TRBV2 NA CASNPRVQGYEQYF TGTGCCAGCAACCCAAGGGTCCAGGGATACGAGCAGTACTTC
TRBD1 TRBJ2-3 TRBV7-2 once CASSSLDRVDTQYF TGTGCCAGCAGCTCACTTGACAGGGTTGATACGCAGTATTTT
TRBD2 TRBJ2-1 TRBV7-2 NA CASSTLAGGAEQFF TGTGCCAGCTCCACACTAGCGGGAGGGGCTGAGCAGTTCTTC
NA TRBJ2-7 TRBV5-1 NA CASSPTGYEQYF TGCGCCAGCAGCCCCACAGGGTACGAGCAGTACTTC
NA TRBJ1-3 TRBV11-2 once CASSLKGSQGLSGNTIYF TGTGCCAGCAGCTTAAAGGGCTCTCAGGGCCTCTCTGGAAACACCATATATTTT
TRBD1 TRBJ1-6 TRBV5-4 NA CASSRGQGALIYNSPLHF TGTGCCAGCAGCCGCGGACAGGGGGCGCTGATCTATAATTCACCCCTCCACTTT
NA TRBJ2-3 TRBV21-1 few CASSKALDRGLSTDTQYF TGTGCCAGCAGCAAAGCGTTGGACAGGGGGCTTAGCACAGATACGCAGTATTTT
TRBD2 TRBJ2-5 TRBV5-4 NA CASSLGTGGAQETQYF TGTGCCAGCAGCTTGGGTACGGGGGGGGCCCAAGAGACCCAGTACTTC
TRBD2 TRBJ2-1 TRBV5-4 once CASSRKLAGGLAEQFF TGTGCCAGCAGCCGAAAACTAGCGGGGGGGCTGGCTGAGCAGTTCTTC
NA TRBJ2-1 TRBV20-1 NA CSASEPSAGPSNEQFF TGCAGTGCTAGTGAGCCCAGCGCGGGCCCCTCCAATGAGCAGTTCTTC
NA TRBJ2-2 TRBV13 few CASSWRGRTGELFF TGTGCCAGCAGCTGGAGGGGGCGCACCGGGGAGCTGTTTTTT
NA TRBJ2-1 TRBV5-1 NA CASSLAIAYNEQFF TGCGCCAGCAGCTTGGCCATAGCCTACAATGAGCAGTTCTTC
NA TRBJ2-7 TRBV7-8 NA CASTPGAPTKIYEQYF TGTGCCAGCACCCCTGGAGCACCCACAAAAATCTACGAGCAGTACTTC
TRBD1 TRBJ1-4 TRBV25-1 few CASSPPGGNEKLFF TGTGCCAGCAGTCCCCCAGGGGGTAATGAAAAACTGTTTTTT
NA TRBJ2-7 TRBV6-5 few CASNLGAGTEQYF TGTGCCAGCAACCTGGGGGCAGGGACCGAGCAGTACTTC
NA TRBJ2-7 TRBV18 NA CASSPPGEVGDYEQYF TGTGCCAGCTCACCACCGGGAGAGGTCGGAGATTACGAGCAGTACTTC
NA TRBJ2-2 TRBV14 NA CASSRGYNTGELFF TGTGCCAGCAGTCGGGGGTACAACACCGGGGAGCTGTTTTTT
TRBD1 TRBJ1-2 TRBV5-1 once CASSSGTGAAEGYTF TGCGCCAGCAGCTCAGGGACAGGGGCTGCGGAGGGCTACACCTTC
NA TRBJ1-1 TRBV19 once CASSGRGGNTEAFF TGTGCCAGTAGCGGGAGGGGGGGGAACACTGAAGCTTTCTTT